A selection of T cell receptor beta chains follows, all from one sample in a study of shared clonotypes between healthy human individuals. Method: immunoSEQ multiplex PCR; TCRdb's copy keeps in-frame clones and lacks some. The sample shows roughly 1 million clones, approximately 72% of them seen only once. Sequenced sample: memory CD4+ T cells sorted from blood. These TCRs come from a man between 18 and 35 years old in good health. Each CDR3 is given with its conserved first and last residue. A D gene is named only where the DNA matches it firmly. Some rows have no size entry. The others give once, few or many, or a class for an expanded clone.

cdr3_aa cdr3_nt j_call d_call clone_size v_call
CASSLLGAINEQYF TGTGCCAGCAGCTTACTAGGGGCGATAAACGAGCAGTACTTC TRBJ2-7 NA many TRBV7-9
CASSYSSNSATGQQYF TGTGCCAGCAGTTACTCTTCCAACTCGGCAACAGGCCAGCAGTACTTC TRBJ2-7 NA NA TRBV6-5
CASSSGRTGNTGELFF TGTGCCAGCAGCTCGGGTCGGACAGGGAACACCGGGGAGCTGTTTTTT TRBJ2-2 TRBD1 NA TRBV11-2
CASSQVESWQGDYEQYF TGTGCCAGCAGCCAAGTGGAGAGCTGGCAGGGGGATTACGAGCAGTACTTC TRBJ2-7 TRBD1 NA TRBV4-2
CSVCQGTGSLREQFF TGCAGCGTTTGCCAAGGGACAGGGTCTTTGAGGGAGCAGTTCTTC TRBJ2-1 TRBD1 few TRBV29-1
CASSIQNTGELFF TGTGCCAGCAGTATACAGAACACCGGGGAGCTGTTTTTT TRBJ2-2 NA many TRBV6-1
CASSSLAGGRYEQYF TGTGCCAGCAGCTCCTTAGCGGGAGGACGATACGAGCAGTACTTC TRBJ2-7 TRBD2 few TRBV11-2
CASSKEETQYF TGTGCCAGCAGCAAAGAAGAGACCCAGTACTTC TRBJ2-5 NA NA TRBV21-1
CASSQGGLGNTIYF TGCGCCAGCAGCCAAGGGGGGCTCGGAAACACCATATATTTT TRBJ1-3 NA NA TRBV4-1
CASSDSPGDTEAFF TGTGCCAGCAGTGATTCGCCAGGGGACACTGAAGCTTTCTTT TRBJ1-1 NA NA TRBV6-1
CASTLFVIGSPLHF TGTGCCAGCACGCTGTTCGTTATCGGTTCACCCCTCCACTTT TRBJ1-6 NA many TRBV28
CASSLGTGISEQYF TGTGCCAGCAGTTTAGGTACAGGGATAAGCGAGCAGTACTTC TRBJ2-7 NA NA TRBV27
CASSPRDDRVEFF TGTGCCAGCTCCCCCCGAGATGACAGGGTGGAATTCTTC TRBJ2-1 TRBD1 NA TRBV18
CASSAGQGSYEQYF TGTGCCAGCAGCGCGGGACAGGGATCCTACGAGCAGTACTTC TRBJ2-7 TRBD1 NA TRBV5-6
CASSAVDGSPLHF TGTGCCAGCAGCGCCGTGGACGGGTCACCCCTCCACTTT TRBJ1-6 NA NA TRBV9
CASSRGPSYNEQFF TGTGCCAGCAGTAGGGGGCCCTCCTACAATGAGCAGTTCTTC TRBJ2-1 TRBD1 NA TRBV6-6
CASSHRDGNTIYF TGTGCCAGCTCGCACAGGGATGGAAACACCATATATTTT TRBJ1-3 NA NA TRBV18
CAISESGAGIRTDTQYF TGTGCCATCAGTGAGTCGGGAGCGGGTATCCGCACAGATACGCAGTATTTT TRBJ2-3 NA NA TRBV10-3
CASSMSGTVGQYF TGTGCCAGTAGTATGTCCGGGACAGTAGGGCAGTACTTC TRBJ2-7 TRBD1 NA TRBV19
CASSPSLANTEAFF TGTGCCAGCTCACCGTCGCTGGCGAACACTGAAGCTTTCTTT TRBJ1-1 NA NA TRBV18
CASSLVAGGTDTQYF TGTGCCAGCAGCTTGGTGGCGGGAGGGACAGATACGCAGTATTTT TRBJ2-3 TRBD2 many TRBV5-6
CASSLTGTSTDTQYF TGTGCCAGTAGTTTGACAGGCACTAGCACAGATACGCAGTATTTT TRBJ2-3 NA NA TRBV19